These T cell receptor beta chains were read from a single sample in a study of blood T cell repertoires in COVID-19. Some clones are missing from TCRdb's copy, which holds only in-frame ones; the method was immunoSEQ multiplex PCR. The sample lists roughly 200,000 clones, roughly 90% occurring once. Sequenced input: PBMCs or T cells enriched from blood (not recorded which). All receptors come from a woman aged 30 to 39 with acute COVID-19. Each CDR3 is given with its conserved first and last residue. A D gene is named only where the DNA matches it firmly. Clone size is not always given. Where it is, it says once, few, many or a class for expanded clones.

DNA	CDR3	size	D	V	J
TGTGCCAGCAGTTTTCTAGTACTGGCAGGGACTGGAAACACCATATATTTT	CASSFLVLAGTGNTIYF	NA	NA	TRBV28	TRBJ1-3
TGCGCCAGCAGCTTTACCCCCGGGACAGGGGGCTACGAGCAGTACTTC	CASSFTPGTGGYEQYF	NA	TRBD1	TRBV5-1	TRBJ2-7
TGTGCCAGCAGTTACTCGTCCGGAGGCCAGCCCCAGCATTTT	CASSYSSGGQPQHF	NA	NA	TRBV6-5	TRBJ1-5
TGTGCCAGCAGCCCCGGGACAGAATATGGCTACACCTTC	CASSPGTEYGYTF	NA	TRBD1	TRBV7-2	TRBJ1-2
TGTGCCAGCAGCCTCGGGACAGTCTATGGCTACACCTTC	CASSLGTVYGYTF	NA	TRBD1	TRBV7-2	TRBJ1-2
TGTGCCAATCGGGACGGGGGGAACACTGAAGCTTTCTTT	CANRDGGNTEAFF	NA	NA	TRBV10-3	TRBJ1-1
TGTGCCAGCAGTCCCGGGACAGGCCTCAATCAGCCCCAGCATTTT	CASSPGTGLNQPQHF	NA	TRBD1	TRBV6-5	TRBJ1-5
TGTGCCAGCAGTCGACAGACAGGGGTAGGCTATGGCTACACCTTC	CASSRQTGVGYGYTF	NA	TRBD1	TRBV6-5	TRBJ1-2
TGTGCCAGCTCACCGGATCGACAGTTTCAGCCCCAGCATTTT	CASSPDRQFQPQHF	once	NA	TRBV18	TRBJ1-5
TGTGCCAGCAGTTACTCTCAGGGTTCTGAAGCTTTCTTT	CASSYSQGSEAFF	NA	NA	TRBV6-2/TRBV6-3	TRBJ1-1
TGTGCCACCACCGGGACAGATCATAATTCACCCCTCCACTTT	CATTGTDHNSPLHF	few	TRBD1	TRBV19	TRBJ1-6
TGCGCCAGCAGCTTGCGAGGGTTGAGCAAAAACATTCAGTACTTC	CASSLRGLSKNIQYF	NA	NA	TRBV5-1	TRBJ2-4
TGTGCCAGCAGTGAAGCGCGGGGCGGAAAAGGGACAGGGGAAGCTTTCTTT	CASSEARGGKGTGEAFF	NA	TRBD1	TRBV6-1	TRBJ1-1
TGTGCCAGCAGCCAACGCAGCGGGGAGCTGTTTTTT	CASSQRSGELFF	NA	NA	TRBV3-1/TRBV3-2	TRBJ2-2
TGTGCCAGCAGAACAGGGGTATACACTGAAGCTTTCTTT	CASRTGVYTEAFF	NA	TRBD1	TRBV11-2	TRBJ1-1
TGTGCCTGGGGGCGACAGGGAGGCTATGGCTACACCTTC	CAWGRQGGYGYTF	NA	TRBD1	TRBV30	TRBJ1-2
TGTGCCAGCAGCTTGGGCAGGGGGACCTCCTATGGCTACACCTTC	CASSLGRGTSYGYTF	NA	TRBD1	TRBV5-4	TRBJ1-2
TGTGCCAGCAGTGATAAGGGGACAGGTCAATTTTTT	CASSDKGTGQFF	NA	TRBD1	TRBV6-1	TRBJ1-4
TGTGCCAGCAGTGAAGCCCAGGGGGCTAATGAAAAACTGTTTTTT	CASSEAQGANEKLFF	NA	TRBD1	TRBV2	TRBJ1-4
TGCGCCAGCAGCCAAACCAATTCCCTAGGCTACACCTTC	CASSQTNSLGYTF	NA	NA	TRBV4-3	TRBJ1-2
TGTGCCAGCAGCCAAAACCGTCAGGCAACTAATGAAAAACTGTTTTTT	CASSQNRQATNEKLFF	few	NA	TRBV7-9	TRBJ1-4
TGTGCCAGCAGCCTACAGTGGGAGGGAAAACTGTTTTTT	CASSLQWEGKLFF	NA	NA	TRBV4-2	TRBJ1-4
TGTGCCAGCAGCCAAGATCCCCTAGCGCGGGAGACCCAGTACTTC	CASSQDPLARETQYF	NA	NA	TRBV14	TRBJ2-5
TGTGCCAGCACTCTGGACAGGGGTGAGGTTTACGAGCAGTACTTC	CASTLDRGEVYEQYF	NA	TRBD1	TRBV2	TRBJ2-7
TGCGCCAGCAGCCTCCAGGGGGTTAAGAACACTGAAGCTTTCTTT	CASSLQGVKNTEAFF	NA	TRBD1	TRBV5-1	TRBJ1-1
TGTGCCTCGGGGATAGGGGGCGCGGGCTATGGCTACACCTTC	CASGIGGAGYGYTF	NA	TRBD1	TRBV30	TRBJ1-2
TGCAGCGTTGAAGACCAAGCCGCGGGTGGCTACACCTTC	CSVEDQAAGGYTF	once	NA	TRBV29-1	TRBJ1-2
TGTGCCAGCAGCTTACGGGACACCTACAATGAGCAGTTCTTC	CASSLRDTYNEQFF	NA	NA	TRBV9	TRBJ2-1
TGTGCCAGCAGCTCACCTGGGACAGGAGATTCACCCCTCCACTTT	CASSSPGTGDSPLHF	NA	TRBD1	TRBV5-4	TRBJ1-6
TGTGCCATCAAATCGGACAGGGGCGGTCAGCCCCAGCATTTT	CAIKSDRGGQPQHF	NA	TRBD1	TRBV10-3	TRBJ1-5
TGTGCCTGGAGTGTAGGAGGGCCTGAAGCTTTCTTT	CAWSVGGPEAFF	NA	NA	TRBV30	TRBJ1-1
TGTGCCAGCCTCTACCCGGGGGACTCTGAAGCTTTCTTT	CASLYPGDSEAFF	NA	NA	TRBV6-5	TRBJ1-1
TGTGCCAGCAGCTCGCCTCCACTAGCGGAGTATGAGCAGTTCTTC	CASSSPPLAEYEQFF	NA	TRBD2	TRBV7-2	TRBJ2-1
TGCGCCAGCAGCACGGAGACCTATGGCTACACCTTC	CASSTETYGYTF	NA	NA	TRBV5-1	TRBJ1-2
TGCAGCACCCTAGCGGGGGGGTACAATGAGCAGTTCTTC	CSTLAGGYNEQFF	once	TRBD2	TRBV29-1	TRBJ2-1
TGTGCCAGCAGAGAAGGGGAATCGGGACACTACAATGAGCAGTTCTTC	CASREGESGHYNEQFF	NA	NA	TRBV9	TRBJ2-1
TGCGCCAGCAGCCCGGGACAGGGTGGCTACGAGCAGTACTTC	CASSPGQGGYEQYF	NA	TRBD1	TRBV5-1	TRBJ2-7
TGTGCCAGCAGCTTAACGACAGCGAACACTGAAGCTTTCTTT	CASSLTTANTEAFF	NA	NA	TRBV7-2	TRBJ1-1
TGTGCCAGCAGCAGCCTCGGGGGTGTTCAGCCCCAGCATTTT	CASSSLGGVQPQHF	NA	NA	TRBV7-9	TRBJ1-5
TGTGCCAGCAGTTTTCGGACAGGGGCAAATTCACCCCTCCACTTT	CASSFRTGANSPLHF	NA	TRBD1	TRBV27	TRBJ1-6
TGCGCCAGCAGCCAAGCTCCCAGCGGGGCCTACAATGAGCAGTTCTTC	CASSQAPSGAYNEQFF	NA	TRBD2	TRBV4-1	TRBJ2-1
TGTGCCAGCAGCAAGACAGCTACCAATCAGCCCCAGCATTTT	CASSKTATNQPQHF	NA	NA	TRBV6-4	TRBJ1-5